The rows below give T cell receptor beta chains drawn from one sample of a study of blood T cell repertoires in COVID-19. TCRdb keeps only in-frame clones here, not all; method: immunoSEQ multiplex PCR. Among about 71,000 clones, roughly nine tenths were seen once, and the ten largest hold 5% to 6.5%. Sequenced sample: peripheral blood. The receptors stem from a woman under 30 with acute or convalescent COVID-19. CDR3s include the opening cysteine and the closing phenylalanine or tryptophan. A D gene is named only where the DNA matches it firmly. Clone size is not always given. Where it is, it says once, few, many or a class for expanded clones.

j_gene: TRBJ1-2
len: 18
d_gene: TRBD1
abundance: .
v_gene: TRBV12-5
CDR3aa: CASGLDPPRQGLNYGYTF
CDR3nt: TGTGCTAGTGGTTTGGACCCCCCCCGACAGGGCCTTAACTATGGCTACACCTTC

j_gene: TRBJ1-5
len: 14
d_gene: .
abundance: .
v_gene: TRBV6-5
CDR3aa: CASSYRQGGQPQHF
CDR3nt: TGTGCCAGCAGTTACCGGCAGGGAGGTCAGCCCCAGCATTTT

j_gene: TRBJ2-7
len: 14
d_gene: .
abundance: .
v_gene: TRBV6-2/TRBV6-3
CDR3aa: CASSSTRGHYEQYF
CDR3nt: TGTGCCAGCAGTTCGACTAGAGGGCACTACGAGCAGTACTTC

j_gene: TRBJ2-1
len: 17
d_gene: TRBD2
abundance: .
v_gene: TRBV7-9
CDR3aa: CASSNRLAGGPGNEQFF
CDR3nt: TGTGCCAGCAGCAACAGACTAGCGGGAGGGCCCGGCAATGAGCAGTTCTTC

j_gene: TRBJ1-2
len: 12
d_gene: .
abundance: .
v_gene: TRBV29-1
CDR3aa: CSVTSGGYDYTF
CDR3nt: TGCAGCGTCACCTCGGGGGGCTATGACTACACCTTC

j_gene: TRBJ2-3
len: 17
d_gene: TRBD1
abundance: .
v_gene: TRBV9
CDR3aa: CASSLAPGQDFADTQYF
CDR3nt: TGTGCCAGCAGCTTAGCGCCGGGACAGGATTTCGCAGATACGCAGTATTTT

j_gene: TRBJ1-2
len: 16
d_gene: .
abundance: .
v_gene: TRBV4-3
CDR3aa: CASSQESQGGPWGYTF
CDR3nt: TGCGCCAGCAGCCAAGAGTCACAGGGTGGCCCTTGGGGCTACACCTTC

j_gene: TRBJ2-1
len: 15
d_gene: .
abundance: .
v_gene: TRBV9
CDR3aa: CASSSGLSSYNEQFF
CDR3nt: TGTGCCAGCAGCTCAGGACTCAGCTCCTACAATGAGCAGTTCTTC

j_gene: TRBJ2-2
len: 15
d_gene: TRBD1
abundance: once
v_gene: TRBV28
CDR3aa: CASSLTGGGTGELFF
CDR3nt: TGTGCCAGCAGTTTAACAGGGGGCGGCACCGGGGAGCTGTTTTTT

j_gene: TRBJ2-1
len: 15
d_gene: TRBD1
abundance: .
v_gene: TRBV11-2
CDR3aa: CASSTRGTGGNEQFF
CDR3nt: TGTGCCAGCAGCACCCGCGGGACAGGGGGCAATGAGCAGTTCTTC

j_gene: TRBJ1-2
len: 14
d_gene: .
abundance: .
v_gene: TRBV2
CDR3aa: CASSEVSGTYGYTF
CDR3nt: TGTGCCAGCAGTGAGGTGTCGGGAACATATGGCTACACCTTC

j_gene: TRBJ2-7
len: 21
d_gene: TRBD2
abundance: .
v_gene: TRBV29-1
CDR3aa: CSVEILRERASGSSFGYEQYF
CDR3nt: TGCAGCGTTGAAATCCTTCGGGAAAGGGCTAGCGGGAGTTCTTTCGGCTACGAGCAGTACTTC

j_gene: TRBJ1-3
len: 13
d_gene: .
abundance: .
v_gene: TRBV7-2
CDR3aa: CASSLVPGNTIYF
CDR3nt: TGTGCCAGCAGCTTAGTTCCAGGAAACACCATATATTTT

j_gene: TRBJ2-7
len: 18
d_gene: TRBD2
abundance: .
v_gene: TRBV18
CDR3aa: CASSPISIAGGSTYEQYF
CDR3nt: TGTGCCAGCTCACCAATCTCTATAGCGGGGGGGTCCACCTACGAGCAGTACTTC

j_gene: TRBJ2-7
len: 14
d_gene: TRBD1
abundance: .
v_gene: TRBV5-5
CDR3aa: CASSTTGQKDEQYF
CDR3nt: TGTGCCAGCAGCACGACAGGGCAAAAAGACGAGCAGTACTTC

j_gene: TRBJ1-1
len: 16
d_gene: TRBD1
abundance: .
v_gene: TRBV4-1
CDR3aa: CASRDRTGGSGTEAFF
CDR3nt: TGCGCCAGCAGGGACCGGACAGGGGGCTCTGGCACTGAAGCTTTCTTT

j_gene: TRBJ2-7
len: 15
d_gene: .
abundance: .
v_gene: TRBV6-5
CDR3aa: CASSYAGAASYEQYF
CDR3nt: TGTGCCAGCAGTTACGCTGGGGCGGCGTCCTACGAGCAGTACTTC

j_gene: TRBJ2-5
len: 15
d_gene: TRBD1
abundance: .
v_gene: TRBV5-4
CDR3aa: CASSLGQGAGETQYF
CDR3nt: TGTGCCAGCAGCTTGGGACAGGGGGCGGGGGAGACCCAGTACTTC

j_gene: TRBJ2-1
len: 17
d_gene: TRBD1
abundance: once
v_gene: TRBV19
CDR3aa: CASSAPTGGAGYNEQFF
CDR3nt: TGTGCCAGTAGTGCCCCAACAGGGGGCGCGGGTTACAATGAGCAGTTCTTC

j_gene: TRBJ2-1
len: 14
d_gene: .
abundance: .
v_gene: TRBV3-1/TRBV3-2
CDR3aa: CASSQVAAYNEQFF
CDR3nt: TGTGCCAGCAGCCAAGTGGCGGCCTACAATGAGCAGTTCTTC

j_gene: TRBJ1-5
len: 15
d_gene: .
abundance: .
v_gene: TRBV28
CDR3aa: CASSPAPGSNQPQHF
CDR3nt: TGTGCCAGCAGTCCCGCCCCAGGGTCCAATCAGCCCCAGCATTTT

j_gene: TRBJ1-3
len: 15
d_gene: .
abundance: .
v_gene: TRBV6-1
CDR3aa: CASSDSRGSGNTIYF
CDR3nt: TGTGCCAGCAGTGATTCCAGGGGCTCTGGAAACACCATATATTTT

j_gene: TRBJ1-4
len: 13
d_gene: .
abundance: .
v_gene: TRBV30
CDR3aa: CAYHREFREKLFF
CDR3nt: TGTGCCTACCACAGGGAATTTCGTGAAAAACTGTTTTTT

j_gene: TRBJ1-3
len: 15
d_gene: .
abundance: .
v_gene: TRBV28
CDR3aa: CASRGDRVSGNTIYF
CDR3nt: TGTGCCAGCAGGGGCGACAGAGTCTCTGGAAACACCATATATTTT

j_gene: TRBJ2-2
len: 16
d_gene: TRBD2
abundance: .
v_gene: TRBV5-4
CDR3aa: CASSLGGTSVTGELFF
CDR3nt: TGTGCCAGCAGCTTGGGGGGGACTAGCGTAACCGGGGAGCTGTTTTTT

j_gene: TRBJ1-4
len: 16
d_gene: .
abundance: .
v_gene: TRBV9
CDR3aa: CASSVGTGSLYEKLFF
CDR3nt: TGTGCCAGCAGCGTAGGCACAGGGTCTCTCTATGAAAAACTGTTTTTT

j_gene: TRBJ1-1
len: 13
d_gene: TRBD1
abundance: .
v_gene: TRBV12-3/TRBV12-4
CDR3aa: CASSLTGVGEAFF
CDR3nt: TGTGCCAGCAGCCTGACAGGGGTTGGTGAAGCTTTCTTT

j_gene: TRBJ2-1
len: 17
d_gene: TRBD1
abundance: .
v_gene: TRBV19
CDR3aa: CASSVGTGGKSNNEQFF
CDR3nt: TGTGCCAGTAGTGTCGGAACAGGGGGCAAATCCAACAATGAGCAGTTCTTC

j_gene: TRBJ1-2
len: 13
d_gene: .
abundance: .
v_gene: TRBV30
CDR3aa: CAWSLGATSGYTF
CDR3nt: TGTGCCTGGAGTTTAGGGGCCACGAGTGGCTACACCTTC

j_gene: TRBJ1-6
len: 14
d_gene: TRBD1
abundance: .
v_gene: TRBV2
CDR3aa: CASSGDRGLSPLHF
CDR3nt: TGTGCCAGCAGTGGGGACAGGGGTCTTTCACCCCTCCACTTT

j_gene: TRBJ2-5
len: 12
d_gene: .
abundance: .
v_gene: TRBV2
CDR3aa: CASSVQGETQYF
CDR3nt: TGTGCCAGCAGTGTGCAGGGGGAGACCCAGTACTTC

j_gene: TRBJ2-3
len: 14
d_gene: TRBD1
abundance: .
v_gene: TRBV28
CDR3aa: CASTPTGSTDTQYF
CDR3nt: TGTGCCAGCACCCCGACAGGGAGCACAGATACGCAGTATTTT

j_gene: TRBJ1-1
len: 15
d_gene: TRBD1
abundance: .
v_gene: TRBV30
CDR3aa: CAWSAKGGMNTEAFF
CDR3nt: TGTGCCTGGAGCGCAAAAGGGGGCATGAACACTGAAGCTTTCTTT

j_gene: TRBJ1-2
len: 13
d_gene: .
abundance: .
v_gene: TRBV5-5
CDR3aa: CASGEGVNYGYTF
CDR3nt: TGTGCCAGCGGTGAGGGGGTAAACTATGGCTACACCTTC

j_gene: TRBJ1-2
len: 15
d_gene: TRBD1
abundance: .
v_gene: TRBV2
CDR3aa: CASSEPGQGGYGYTF
CDR3nt: TGTGCCAGCAGTGAACCGGGACAGGGAGGTTATGGCTACACCTTC

j_gene: TRBJ1-3
len: 16
d_gene: .
abundance: .
v_gene: TRBV12-5
CDR3aa: CASGLGGLFSGNTIYF
CDR3nt: TGTGCTAGTGGTTTGGGGGGACTGTTCTCTGGAAACACCATATATTTT

j_gene: TRBJ1-4
len: 14
d_gene: TRBD1
abundance: .
v_gene: TRBV7-2
CDR3aa: CASSFGTGLEKLFF
CDR3nt: TGTGCCAGCAGCTTTGGGACAGGGCTCGAAAAACTGTTTTTT

j_gene: TRBJ1-5
len: 17
d_gene: .
abundance: .
v_gene: TRBV20-1
CDR3aa: CSASEGYRASYQQPQHF
CDR3nt: TGCAGTGCTAGTGAGGGATACAGGGCCTCCTACCAACAGCCCCAGCATTTT

j_gene: TRBJ1-6
len: 16
d_gene: .
abundance: few
v_gene: TRBV5-1
CDR3aa: CASSSDRLSYNSPLHF
CDR3nt: TGCGCCAGCAGCTCTGACAGGCTCTCCTATAATTCACCCCTCCACTTT

j_gene: TRBJ1-6
len: 14
d_gene: .
abundance: .
v_gene: TRBV28
CDR3aa: CASTLRVDNSPLHF
CDR3nt: TGTGCCAGCACCCTCCGGGTTGACAATTCACCCCTCCACTTT

j_gene: TRBJ2-7
len: 15
d_gene: .
abundance: .
v_gene: TRBV5-1
CDR3aa: CASSLAIGGAYEQYF
CDR3nt: TGCGCCAGCAGCTTGGCGATCGGAGGGGCCTACGAGCAGTACTTC

j_gene: TRBJ1-1
len: 16
d_gene: .
abundance: .
v_gene: TRBV7-2
CDR3aa: CASSLAGQVMDTEAFF
CDR3nt: TGTGCCAGCAGCTTAGCGGGGCAGGTCATGGACACTGAAGCTTTCTTT

j_gene: TRBJ2-1
len: 15
d_gene: TRBD2
abundance: .
v_gene: TRBV6-2/TRBV6-3
CDR3aa: CASSPQREIYNEQFF
CDR3nt: TGTGCCAGCAGCCCCCAGCGGGAAATCTACAATGAGCAGTTCTTC

j_gene: TRBJ1-1
len: 13
d_gene: .
abundance: .
v_gene: TRBV7-2
CDR3aa: CASSTTANTEAFF
CDR3nt: TGTGCCAGCAGCACGACAGCGAACACTGAAGCTTTCTTT

j_gene: TRBJ1-1
len: 16
d_gene: .
abundance: .
v_gene: TRBV6-1
CDR3aa: CASSEKRWGWGTEAFF
CDR3nt: TGTGCCAGCAGTGAAAAAAGATGGGGCTGGGGCACTGAAGCTTTCTTT

j_gene: TRBJ1-3
len: 13
d_gene: .
abundance: .
v_gene: TRBV3-1/TRBV3-2
CDR3aa: CASSTGSGNTIYF
CDR3nt: TGTGCCAGCAGCACGGGATCTGGAAACACCATATATTTT

j_gene: TRBJ2-2
len: 15
d_gene: TRBD2
abundance: .
v_gene: TRBV28
CDR3aa: CASSLRTSGGGELFF
CDR3nt: TGTGCCAGCAGTTTAAGGACTAGCGGTGGCGGGGAGCTGTTTTTT

j_gene: TRBJ2-7
len: 14
d_gene: .
abundance: few
v_gene: TRBV14
CDR3aa: CASSQELNAYEQYF
CDR3nt: TGTGCCAGCAGCCAAGAACTGAATGCCTACGAGCAGTACTTC

j_gene: TRBJ2-7
len: 13
d_gene: TRBD1
abundance: .
v_gene: TRBV19
CDR3aa: CASSRTGGYEQYF
CDR3nt: TGTGCCAGTAGCAGGACAGGGGGCTACGAGCAGTACTTC

j_gene: TRBJ2-5
len: 16
d_gene: TRBD2
abundance: .
v_gene: TRBV30
CDR3aa: CAWSLFGRGGQETQYF
CDR3nt: TGTGCCTGGAGCCTCTTCGGGCGGGGGGGACAAGAGACCCAGTACTTC

j_gene: TRBJ1-5
len: 13
d_gene: .
abundance: .
v_gene: TRBV6-5
CDR3aa: CASSLGRNQPQHF
CDR3nt: TGTGCCAGCTCCTTGGGGAGAAATCAGCCCCAGCATTTT

j_gene: TRBJ1-1
len: 13
d_gene: .
abundance: once
v_gene: TRBV27
CDR3aa: CASSPRLNTEAFF
CDR3nt: TGTGCCAGCAGCCCGAGGTTGAACACTGAAGCTTTCTTT

j_gene: TRBJ1-2
len: 14
d_gene: TRBD1
abundance: .
v_gene: TRBV19
CDR3aa: CASSNTGGAYGYTF
CDR3nt: TGTGCCAGTAGTAATACAGGGGGCGCCTATGGCTACACCTTC

j_gene: TRBJ1-4
len: 14
d_gene: .
abundance: .
v_gene: TRBV4-2
CDR3aa: CASSPEPTNEKLFF
CDR3nt: TGTGCCAGCAGCCCCGAGCCAACTAATGAAAAACTGTTTTTT

j_gene: TRBJ2-7
len: 11
d_gene: .
abundance: once
v_gene: TRBV19
CDR3aa: CASKESYEQYF
CDR3nt: TGTGCCAGTAAGGAGTCCTACGAGCAGTACTTC

j_gene: TRBJ2-5
len: 13
d_gene: .
abundance: .
v_gene: TRBV19
CDR3aa: CASRGAGQETQYF
CDR3nt: TGTGCCAGTAGGGGGGCAGGCCAAGAGACCCAGTACTTC

j_gene: TRBJ1-2
len: 16
d_gene: .
abundance: .
v_gene: TRBV6-1
CDR3aa: CASSEAPGRGVYGYTF
CDR3nt: TGTGCCAGCAGTGAAGCGCCTGGTCGGGGAGTCTATGGCTACACCTTC